What follows are 4 T cell receptor beta chains derived from one specimen sequenced in a study of T cells in Graves' hyperthyroidism and ophthalmopathy. RNA transcripts were the template for amplifying TCR beta CDR3 regions. First-round RT-PCR targeting the TCR CDR3 was performed with the HTBI primer set. TCRdb processed the multiplex PCR reads anew with MiXCR; each CDR3 protein has one entry. Here the sample spans about 290,000 distinct CDR3 sequences, roughly an eighth being singletons. The sequenced sample consisted of blood. All receptors derive from a woman aged 40 to 50 with Graves' hyperthyroidism.

V and J are TRBV18 and TRBJ1-2; weak D call: TRBD1 (5 bases). Germline V gene sequence: CDR1 KGHSH, CDR2 LQKENI. Trimming left V 5 bases short and J 6 bases short, with 13 bases between. This CDR3 spans 13 amino acids. CDR3 nucleotides: TGTGCCAGCTCAGAGAGGGGAACAGATGGCTACACCTTC. Translated, it gives CASSERGTDGYTF.

This clonotype was counted a few times. The chain joins TRBV9 to TRBJ2-1; 8 nucleotides agree with TRBD2. V lost 0 bases to trimming and J lost 7 bases; unmatched junction nucleotides: 6. The CDR3 has 15 residues. CDR1 is SGDLS, CDR2 YYNGEE, per germline. CDR3 sequence: CASSVEASGSNEQFF. The CDR3 nucleotides read TGTGCCAGCAGCGTAGAGGCAAGCGGGAGTAATGAGCAGTTCTTC.

This clonotype was picked up a small number of times. A much larger clone lies a single base off, so this may be a read error. The V and J genes are TRBV2 and TRBJ2-2; TRBD1 or TRBD2 may be the D gene (6 bases each). The CDR3 consists of 15 residues. The V gene's germline CDR1 is SNHLY and CDR2 FYNNEI. Written as DNA, the CDR3 is TGTGCCAGGGGGGGCCAGAATAGGAACACCGGGGAGCTGCTTTTT. Its protein product is CARGGQNRNTGELLF.

This clonotype came up many times. The rearrangement joins TRBV2 to TRBJ2-5, with 13 bases fitting TRBD2. With 6 bases clipped from V and 6 bases from J, the junction kept 7 bases outside the gene matches. CDR1 SNHLY and CDR2 FYNNEI come from the germline V gene. The CDR3 has 15 amino acids. The CDR3 sequence is CASRRTSGSGKTQYF. The CDR3 nucleotides read TGTGCCAGCAGACGGACTAGCGGGAGCGGGAAGACCCAGTACTTC.